This T cell receptor (beta chain) was recorded in a study of radiation and T cells in renal cell carcinoma. Findings of the study overall: In blood, top tumor clones expanded by 2 weeks, shrinking by 4.

After removal of 3 bases from V and 4 bases from J, the junction contained 6 bases not matched to a gene. CDR3 length: 14 amino acids. Germline V gives CDR1 SGHRS, CDR2 YFSETQ. Described time point: blood 4 weeks post-SBRT, at nephrectomy. Treatment of the sample: 15 Gy SBRT to primary tumor, nephrectomy 4 weeks later. Nephrectomy followed 15 Gy stereotactic body radiation by 4 weeks. Clear cell pathology was present in this patient's renal cell carcinoma. Assay used: immunoSEQ multiplex PCR; TCRdb lists only in-frame clones, some missing. The table has around 180,000 clones, approximately 90% seen once. This clone was recorded once. The target antigen is unknown.

The genes are TRBV5-1 and TRBJ1-1; TRBD1 aligns across 7 bases. The receptor was derived from a woman aged 50 to 60 with renal cell carcinoma. The source was blood, collected from a patient whose treatment included radiotherapy and nephrectomy. Written as DNA, the CDR3 is TGCGCCAGCAGCTCTACAGGGGTGGCCACTGAAGCTTTCTTT. It encodes CASSSTGVATEAFF. Combining the CDR3 with reference TRBV5-1 and TRBJ1-1 gives the whole variable domain KAGVTQTPRYLIKTRGQQVTLSCSPISGHRSVSWYQQTPGQGLQFLFEYFSETQRNKGNFPGRFSGRQFSNSRSEMNVSTLELGDSALYLCASSSTGVATEAFFGQGTRLTVV.